Below, one T cell receptor beta chain is given with its context. Its antigen is undetermined. The germline CDR1 and CDR2 sequences are SNHLY and FYNNEI. V lost 4 bases, J lost 3 bases, and 12 bases lay in between. The CDR3 runs to 14 residues. This sample's treatment: around 19 received Ad26.COV2.S at low or high dose, single or two shots; roughly five received placebo; per-sample allocation not given. The study sampled participants on day 63 after the first vaccine or placebo injection. Wuhan-strain SARS-CoV-2 spike was expressed by the Ad26 vector that made up the vaccine. Sequenced by immunoSEQ multiplex PCR; TCRdb stores in-frame clones only, minus some. The sample holds over 350,000 clones, 88% seen once. The data derive from a study of Ad26.COV2.S vaccination and SARS-CoV-2 variants. Across the study: Ad26.COV2.S was injected intramuscularly once or twice, 56 days apart. The study's findings and limits: An underestimation of total T cell responses may have resulted from the TCR breadth and depth analyses.

The sequenced sample was peripheral blood, obtained in a trial of Ad26.COV2.S vaccine versus placebo. V is TRBV2 and J is TRBJ1-1; tentatively, D is TRBD1 (5 bases). This clonotype was obtained from a person between 18 and 65 years old who received the Ad26.COV2.S COVID-19 vaccine or a placebo. The chain's CDR3 is CASSVWQGYTEAFF. The CDR3 nucleotides are TGTGCCAGCAGTGTGTGGCAGGGATACACTGAAGCTTTCTTT.